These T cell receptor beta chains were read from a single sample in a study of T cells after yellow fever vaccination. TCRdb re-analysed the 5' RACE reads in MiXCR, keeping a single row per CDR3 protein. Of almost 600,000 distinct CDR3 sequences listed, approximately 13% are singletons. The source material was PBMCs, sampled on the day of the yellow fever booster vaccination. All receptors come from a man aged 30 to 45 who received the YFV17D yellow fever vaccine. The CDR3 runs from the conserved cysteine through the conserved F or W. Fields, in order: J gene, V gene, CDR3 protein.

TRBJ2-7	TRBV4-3	CASSQVLGGPYEQYF
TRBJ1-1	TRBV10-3	CAITRTDTNTEAFF
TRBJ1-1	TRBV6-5	CASSYTSGTEAFF
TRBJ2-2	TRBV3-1	CASSQDGALTEGTGELFF
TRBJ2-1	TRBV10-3	CAGGASGRARVNEQFF
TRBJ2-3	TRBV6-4	CASSDSDTDTQYF
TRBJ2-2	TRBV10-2	CASSEATLARGELFF
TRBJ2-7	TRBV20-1	CSARVSGRVSGEQYF
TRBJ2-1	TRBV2	CASRGTSGRNEQFF
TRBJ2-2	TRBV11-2	CASSSRTSGRAYTGELFF
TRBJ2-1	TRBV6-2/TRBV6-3	CASSYSRRGNEQFF
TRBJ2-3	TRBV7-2	CASSLPSGTRDTQYF
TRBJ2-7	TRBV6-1	CASSPSSGRIGYEQYF
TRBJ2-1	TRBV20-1	CSAEYPGLLNEQFF
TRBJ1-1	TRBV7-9	CASSLQGALNTEAFF
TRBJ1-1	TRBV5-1	CASRVLQGRNEAFF
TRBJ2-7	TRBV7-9	CASSLQSTYEQYF
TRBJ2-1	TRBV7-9	CASSGRGYNEQFF
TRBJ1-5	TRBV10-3	CAISESKAGAGQPQHF
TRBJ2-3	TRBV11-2	CASSLRQGWDTQYF
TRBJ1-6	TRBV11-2	CASSSDRVSPLHF
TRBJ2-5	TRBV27	CASSVWRGTQETQYF
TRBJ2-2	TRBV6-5	CASSLQRQNTGELFF
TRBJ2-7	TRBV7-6	CASSFSAGGQYF
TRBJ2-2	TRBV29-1	CSVESGTDITGELFF
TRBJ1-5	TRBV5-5	CASSLGQGFGQPQHF
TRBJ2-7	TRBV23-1	CASPLLGEQYF
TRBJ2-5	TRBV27	CASALRTSGRFQETQYF
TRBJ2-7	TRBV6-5	CASSYFSGYEQYF
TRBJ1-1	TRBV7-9	CASSSTTGRNTEAFF
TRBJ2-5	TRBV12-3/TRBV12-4	CTSSFQRGAQYF
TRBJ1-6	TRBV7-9	CASTLGAGDLSPLHF
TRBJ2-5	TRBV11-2	CASNPPGLAGGTKRPPYF
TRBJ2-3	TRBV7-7	CAIADLTDTQYF
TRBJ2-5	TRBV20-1	CSPATTSGRRETQYF
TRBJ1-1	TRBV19	CASSIRSSANTEAFF
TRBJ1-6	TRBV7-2	CASSLERDNSPLHF
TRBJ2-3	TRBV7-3	CASSLTGTGGTDTQYF
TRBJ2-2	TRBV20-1	CSAANFRETGELFF
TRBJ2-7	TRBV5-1	CASSFVTGTPGAYEQYF
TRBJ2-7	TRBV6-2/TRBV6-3	CASRATSAYEQYF
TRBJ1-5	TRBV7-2	CASSSSTGSQPQHF
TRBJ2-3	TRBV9	CASSPPGGTTDTQYF